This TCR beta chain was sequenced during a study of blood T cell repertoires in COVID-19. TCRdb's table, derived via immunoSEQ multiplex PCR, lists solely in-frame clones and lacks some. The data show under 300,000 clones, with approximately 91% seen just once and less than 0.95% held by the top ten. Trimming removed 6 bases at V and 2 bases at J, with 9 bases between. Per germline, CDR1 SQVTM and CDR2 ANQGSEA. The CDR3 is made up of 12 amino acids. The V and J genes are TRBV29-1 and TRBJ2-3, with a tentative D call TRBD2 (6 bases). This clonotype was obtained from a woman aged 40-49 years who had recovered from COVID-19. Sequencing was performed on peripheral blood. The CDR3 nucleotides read TGCAGCGTGGGGGACTTCACAGATACGCAGTATTTT. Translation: CSVGDFTDTQYF.